The source of this TCR beta chain is a study of PD-1 blockade in classical Hodgkin lymphoma. The time point denotes: newly diagnosed, previously untreated cHL patient sample. CD4+ T cells were purified from thawed PBMCs by negative selection. Comparator PBMCs were from newly diagnosed, untreated classical Hodgkin lymphoma. Some clones are missing from TCRdb's copy, which holds only in-frame ones; the method was immunoSEQ multiplex PCR. The sample consists of over 15,000 clones, around 92% of them appearing once. Findings and limits, study-wide: Prior therapy or disease activity may underlie the repertoire differences, whose causes remain undefined. Diminished baseline TCR diversity has been reported in newly diagnosed patients relative to healthy donors.

Remarks on this clone: Its antigen is not identified.

The germline V gene has CDR1 LNHDA and CDR2 SQIVND (reference sequence). The CDR3 runs to 14 residues. V gave up 7 bases and J gave up 7 bases; unmatched junction bases: 9. The sample comprised CD4+ T cells from blood. This TCR came from a human donor with classical Hodgkin lymphoma. The V gene is TRBV19, the J gene TRBJ2-1, with TRBD1 matching over 8 bases. The CDR3 nucleotides read TGTGCCAGTAAGGACAGGGCTGGGAGAAATGAGCAGTTCTTC. It specifies CASKDRAGRNEQFF.